Below are 3 T cell receptor beta chains sequenced from a single sample in a study of CD8 T cells in Susac syndrome. An amount of RNA that ranged from roughly 0.45 to 1 ug was reverse transcribed with random hexamers. TCRdb re-called the immunoSEQ multiplex PCR reads with MiXCR, one entry per CDR3 protein. The table has around 140,000 distinct CDR3 sequences, roughly 95% seen once. Sample: CD4+ T cells from PBMCs. The receptors were sampled from a human donor in good health.

The chain couples TRBV29-1 to TRBJ2-3; tentatively, D is TRBD2 (5 bases). The CDR3 is made up of 12 amino acids. Trimming took 7 bases from V and 1 from J, leaving 9 bases between them. Germline values: CDR1 SQVTM, CDR2 ANQGSEA. The CDR3 DNA reads as TGCAGCGCCCTTAGCGGCACAGATACGCAGTATTTT. Translated: CSALSGTDTQYF.

The chain links TRBV10-3 to TRBJ2-3; unclear D gene. This CDR3 is built from 14 residues. In germline, CDR1 is ENHRY, CDR2 SYGVKD. The V end was cut by 1 base, the J end by 2 bases, with 7 bases between. CDR3 sequence (DNA): TGTGCCATCAGTGAGTTGGGATCCACAGATACGCAGTATTTT. This gives the protein CAISELGSTDTQYF.

The rearrangement uses TRBV12-3 or TRBV12-4 and TRBJ2-5, with D unresolved. V was shortened by 4 bases and J by 1 base, with 10 bases between the two germline ends. This CDR3 contains 14 residues. Here the CDR3 reads CASSSNGFQETQYF. The CDR3 nucleotides are TGTGCCAGCAGTTCCAACGGCTTCCAAGAGACCCAGTACTTC.